This TCR beta chain was profiled in a study of T cell repertoires in cytomegalovirus infection. Overall study context: Public signatures in TCR beta pointed to CMV infection and matching HLA type.

Overall study findings and caveats: What dominated the ex vivo response were HLA-C-restricted CMV-specific TCR beta clonotypes. Identification of carriers of CMV plus the relevant HLA was performed using cumulative public TCR beta family frequency.

The CDR3 covers 13 residues. Germline assignment: CDR1 SGHTA and CDR2 FQGTGA. V was clipped by 5 bases and J by 4 bases, with 8 bases between them. TCRdb reanalysed the reads using MiXCR and keeps one entry per CDR3 protein. The repertoire holds almost 500,000 distinct CDR3 sequences, with approximately 10% as singletons. This clonotype was found many times. Its matching antigen is unknown. The TCR was taken from a human donor in good health (CMV status not recorded). Some clones in this sample may be carry-over from other donors' samples. The V and J genes are TRBV7-3 and TRBJ2-2; D is undetermined. Sequenced input: PBMCs. CDR3: CASSGTSTGELFF. CDR3 DNA: TGTGCCAGCAGCGGAACCAGCACCGGGGAGCTGTTTTTT.